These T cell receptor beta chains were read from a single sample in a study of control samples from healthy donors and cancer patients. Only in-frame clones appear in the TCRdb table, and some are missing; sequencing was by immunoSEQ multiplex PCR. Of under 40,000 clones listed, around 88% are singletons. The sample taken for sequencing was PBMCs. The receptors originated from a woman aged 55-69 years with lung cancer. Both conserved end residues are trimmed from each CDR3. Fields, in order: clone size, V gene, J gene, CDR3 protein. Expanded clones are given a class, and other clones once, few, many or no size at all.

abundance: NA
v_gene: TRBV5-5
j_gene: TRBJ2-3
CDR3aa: ASSGGLGVGDTQY

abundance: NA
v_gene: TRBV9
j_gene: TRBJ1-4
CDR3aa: ASSVASGFATNEKLF

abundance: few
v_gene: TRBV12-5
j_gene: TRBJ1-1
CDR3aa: ASGLPRRGTAEAF

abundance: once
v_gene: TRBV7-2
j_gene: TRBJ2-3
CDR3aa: ASSPLYSGADTQY

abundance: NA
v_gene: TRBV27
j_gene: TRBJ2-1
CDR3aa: ASSLAGGFNEQF

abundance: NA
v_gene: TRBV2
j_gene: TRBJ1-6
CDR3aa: ASYGQTNSPLH

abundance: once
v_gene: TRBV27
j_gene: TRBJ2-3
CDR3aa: ASGRDRGTDTQY

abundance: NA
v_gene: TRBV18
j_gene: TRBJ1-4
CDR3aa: ASSQNAGTGDEKLF

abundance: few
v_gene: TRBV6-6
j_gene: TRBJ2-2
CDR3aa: ASTHNIGLNTGELF

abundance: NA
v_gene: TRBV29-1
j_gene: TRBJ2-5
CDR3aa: SVSPGTGRETQY

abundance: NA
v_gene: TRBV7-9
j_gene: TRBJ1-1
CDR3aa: ASSLRPGALVNTEAF

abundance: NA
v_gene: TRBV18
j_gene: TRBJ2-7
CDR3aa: ASSPGVGTYEQY

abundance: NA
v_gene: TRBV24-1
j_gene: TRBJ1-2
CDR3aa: ATSPGDLYGYT

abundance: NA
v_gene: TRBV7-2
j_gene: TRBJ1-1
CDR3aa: ASSSRVARGTEAF

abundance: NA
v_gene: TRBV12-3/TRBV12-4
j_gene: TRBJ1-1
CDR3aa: ASSWGQEAF

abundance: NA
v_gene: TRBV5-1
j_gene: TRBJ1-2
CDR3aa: ASGREFGSGYT

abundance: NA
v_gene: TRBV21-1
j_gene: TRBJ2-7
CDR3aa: ASSKANPGTSGHEQY

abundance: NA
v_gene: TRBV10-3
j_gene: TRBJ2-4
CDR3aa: AISESPGEAKNIQY

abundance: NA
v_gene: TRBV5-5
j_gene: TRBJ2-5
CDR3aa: ASSSGTYQETQY

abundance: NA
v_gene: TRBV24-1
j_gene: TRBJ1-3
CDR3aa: ATSDLHPQGPGNTIY

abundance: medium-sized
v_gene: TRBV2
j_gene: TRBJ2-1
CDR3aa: ASSTGQGLGEQF

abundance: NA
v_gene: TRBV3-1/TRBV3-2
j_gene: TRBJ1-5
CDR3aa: ASSHGAEIRPQH

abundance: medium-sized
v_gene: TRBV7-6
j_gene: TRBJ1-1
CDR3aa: ASSQKAGHTEAF

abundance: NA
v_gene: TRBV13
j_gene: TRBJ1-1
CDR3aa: ASSLLNTEAF

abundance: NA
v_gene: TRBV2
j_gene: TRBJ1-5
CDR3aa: ASSEGSRGGNQPQH

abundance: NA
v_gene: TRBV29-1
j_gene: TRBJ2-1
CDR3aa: SVAGLAGNEQF

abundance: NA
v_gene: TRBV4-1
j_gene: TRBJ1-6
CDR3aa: ASSRTGQGGTPLH

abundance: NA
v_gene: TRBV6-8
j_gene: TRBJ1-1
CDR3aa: ASSYPTKQGAGNTEAF

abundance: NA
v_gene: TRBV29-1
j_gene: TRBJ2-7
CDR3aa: SVDLSASYEQY

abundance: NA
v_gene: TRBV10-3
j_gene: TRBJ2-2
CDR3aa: AIPRGQDPNTGELF

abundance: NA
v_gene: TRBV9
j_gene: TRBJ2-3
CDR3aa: ASSVAAGGRDTQY

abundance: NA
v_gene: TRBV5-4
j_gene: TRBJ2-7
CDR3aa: ASSLLLVPHEQY

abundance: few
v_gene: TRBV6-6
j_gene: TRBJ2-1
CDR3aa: ASSYRDNNEQF

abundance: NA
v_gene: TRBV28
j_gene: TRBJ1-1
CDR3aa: ASSRGGGVTEAF

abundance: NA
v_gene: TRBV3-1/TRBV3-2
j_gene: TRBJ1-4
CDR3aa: ASSQDGGANEKLF

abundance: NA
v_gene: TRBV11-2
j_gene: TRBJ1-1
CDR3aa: ASSLTGGSTEAF

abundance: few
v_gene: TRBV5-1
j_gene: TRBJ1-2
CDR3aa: ASSPEQGPLGGYT

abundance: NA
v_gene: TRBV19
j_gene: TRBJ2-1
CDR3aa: ASSITGGSYNEQF

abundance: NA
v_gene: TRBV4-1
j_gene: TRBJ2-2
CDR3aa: ASSQGVPALGGELF

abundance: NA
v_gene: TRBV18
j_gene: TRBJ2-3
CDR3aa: ASSPSGDDGDTQY

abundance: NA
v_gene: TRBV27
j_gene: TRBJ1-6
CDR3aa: ASSLWGPNSYNSPLH

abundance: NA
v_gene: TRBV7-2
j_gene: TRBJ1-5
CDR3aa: ASSLDMGAGNQPQH

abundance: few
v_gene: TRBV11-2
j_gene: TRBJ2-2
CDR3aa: ASVPRQGLVFGELF

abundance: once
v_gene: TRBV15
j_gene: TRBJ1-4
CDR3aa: ATSRDGLNEKLF

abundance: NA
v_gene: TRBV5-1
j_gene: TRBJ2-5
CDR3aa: ASSLGPGTQETQY

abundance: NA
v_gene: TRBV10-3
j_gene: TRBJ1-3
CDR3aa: AISDRSSGNTIY

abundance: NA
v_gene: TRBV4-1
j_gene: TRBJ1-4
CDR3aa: ASSQSPGGGNEKLF

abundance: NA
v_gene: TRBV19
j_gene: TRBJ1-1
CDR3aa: ASSFQGVGTEAF

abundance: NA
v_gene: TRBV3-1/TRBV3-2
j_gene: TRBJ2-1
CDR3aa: ASSPARGGSSGRWNEQF